This T cell receptor beta chain was identified in a study of blood T cells in healthy people across ages. Study findings and constraints: With donor CMV status unknown, expanded clonotype changes were possibly confounded.

A second PCR of roughly 7 to 11 cycles used a sample-barcoded 5' primer and a J-beta primer mix. TCRdb reprocessed the 5' RACE reads with MiXCR, giving one entry per CDR3 protein. The sample consists of about 680,000 distinct CDR3 sequences, about 52% of them appearing once. Concerning this clonotype: What it binds is unknown.

CDR3 length: 14 residues. Trimming took 4 bases from V and 4 from J; bases not matched to a gene: 9. Looked up from germline, CDR1 is SQVTM and CDR2 is ANQGSEA. This sequence originates from a woman in her fifties or sixties in good health. The rearrangement joins TRBV29-1 to TRBJ2-7; 8 nucleotides agree with TRBD2. The source material was blood. The CDR3, as DNA: TGCAGCGTTGTGTCTGTGGGCGGGAGGTACGAGCAGTACTTC. Amino acids: CSVVSVGGRYEQYF.